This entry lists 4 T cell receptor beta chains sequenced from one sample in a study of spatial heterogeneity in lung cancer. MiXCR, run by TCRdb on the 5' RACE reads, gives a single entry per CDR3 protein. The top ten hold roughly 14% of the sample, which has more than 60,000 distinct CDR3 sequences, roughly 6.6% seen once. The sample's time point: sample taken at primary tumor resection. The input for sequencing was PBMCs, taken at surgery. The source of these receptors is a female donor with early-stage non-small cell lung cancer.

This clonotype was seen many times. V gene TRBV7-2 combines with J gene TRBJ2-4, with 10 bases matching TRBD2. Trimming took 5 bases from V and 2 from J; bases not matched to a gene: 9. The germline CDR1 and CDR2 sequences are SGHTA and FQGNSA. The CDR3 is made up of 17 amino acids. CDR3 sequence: CASSTRTSGDSKNIQYF. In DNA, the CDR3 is TGTGCCAGCAGCACCCGGACTAGCGGTGATTCCAAAAACATTCAGTACTTC.

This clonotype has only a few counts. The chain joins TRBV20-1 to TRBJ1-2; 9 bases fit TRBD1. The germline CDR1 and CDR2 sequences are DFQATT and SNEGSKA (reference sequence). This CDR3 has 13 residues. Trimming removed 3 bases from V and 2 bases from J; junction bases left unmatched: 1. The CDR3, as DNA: TGCAGTGCTAGCGGGACAGGGAACTATGGCTACACCTTC. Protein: CSASGTGNYGYTF.

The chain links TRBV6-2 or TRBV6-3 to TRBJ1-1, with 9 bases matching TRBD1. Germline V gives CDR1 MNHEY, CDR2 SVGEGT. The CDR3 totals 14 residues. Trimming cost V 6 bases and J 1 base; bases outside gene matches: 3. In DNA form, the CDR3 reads TGTGCCAGCAGGCCGGACAGGGGGAACACTGAAGCTTTCTTT. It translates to CASRPDRGNTEAFF.

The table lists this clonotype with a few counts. CDR3 DNA: TGTGCCAGCAGTGAAATTAGAAATTCACCCCTCCACTTT. It encodes CASSEIRNSPLHF. This chain links TRBV6-1 with TRBJ1-6; D is unclear. CDR1 is MNHNS and CDR2 is SASEGT in the germline V gene. Trimming cost V 2 bases and J 7 bases, with 6 bases left between them. The CDR3 consists of 13 residues.